The clone carrying this T cell receptor (beta chain) was observed a handful of times. The entry originates in a study of blood T cell repertoires in COVID-19. Study overall: Whether acute or convalescent, the COVID-19 samples came from the United States, Italy and Spain. The analysed material was cDNA or gDNA that came from T cells, B-cell-depleted T cells, or PBMCs.

Per the study methods: Amplification from reference gene primers served as the basis for estimated nucleated cell counts. Sequencing was performed with immunoSEQ multiplex PCR; in TCRdb, only in-frame clones are kept and a portion is missing. V and J calls and clone size are copied from that table; D and trimming were computed from the DNA. Of tens of thousands of clones listed, roughly 90% are singletons. Germline V gene sequence: CDR1 SNHLY, CDR2 FYNNEI. V shed 8 bases and J 7 bases; nucleotides not matched to a gene: 6. CDR3 size: 12 residues. This chain links TRBV2 with TRBJ1-2; 8 bases map to TRBD1. Sequencing input: peripheral blood. The clonotype was recovered from a young man with acute or convalescent COVID-19. The CDR3 nucleotides are TGTGCCAGCGCGGACAGGGACGGTGGCTACACCTTC. This encodes CASADRDGGYTF.